This T cell receptor beta chain was recovered during a study of shared clonotypes between healthy human individuals. The method was immunoSEQ multiplex PCR; TCRdb's version includes in-frame clones alone and lacks a portion of them. The sample holds some 2,500,000 clones; roughly 93% are singletons and the top ten take around 0.37%. The CDR3 totals 16 residues. The germline V gene has CDR1 PRHDT and CDR2 FYEKMQ (reference sequence). Trimming pared 0 bases from V and 2 bases from J, leaving 12 bases between. The chain is built from TRBV13 and TRBJ2-3; D gene ambiguous. Source material: naive CD4+ T cells from PBMCs. Subset noted: CD45RA+ positively selected. This clonotype was obtained from a man younger than 35 in good health. Some clones in this sample may be carry-over from other donors' samples. The CDR3 here is CASSLGRGSSTDTQYF. The CDR3 DNA is TGTGCCAGCAGCTTAGGCCGAGGCAGCTCCACAGATACGCAGTATTTT.